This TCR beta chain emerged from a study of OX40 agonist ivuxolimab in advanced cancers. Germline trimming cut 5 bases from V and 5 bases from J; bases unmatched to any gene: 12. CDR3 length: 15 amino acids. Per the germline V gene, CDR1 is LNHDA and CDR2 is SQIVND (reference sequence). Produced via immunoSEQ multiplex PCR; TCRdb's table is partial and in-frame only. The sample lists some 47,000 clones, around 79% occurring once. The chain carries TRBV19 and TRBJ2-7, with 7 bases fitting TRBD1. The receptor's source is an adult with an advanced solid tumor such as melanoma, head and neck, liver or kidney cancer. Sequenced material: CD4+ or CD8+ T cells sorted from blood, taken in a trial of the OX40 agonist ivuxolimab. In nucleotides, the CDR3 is TGTGCCAGTAGTTTTACGACAGGGAAAAGCCACGAGCAGTACTTC. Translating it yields CASSFTTGKSHEQYF.